This note documents a single TCR beta chain sequence. As yet, its antigen is unknown. These data originate in a study of beta chain features in type 1 diabetes. Study-wide background: The study found patients and healthy donors alike in age, gender and cell yields.

General study results and limits: Within each of all four CD4+ subsets, Type 1 diabetes patients had TCRB CDR3s that were moderately but significantly shorter.

The V gene end was trimmed by 4 bases and the J gene end by 4 bases; junction bases not matched to a gene: 4. Germline CDR1 reads LNHDA; CDR2 reads SQIVND (reference sequence). The CDR3 runs 13 residues. The isolated RNA, all of it, was reverse transcribed, so expressed TCRB transcripts were what got sequenced. This table comes from immunoSEQ multiplex PCR, and its TCRdb copy is limited to in-frame clones, with some not included. The sample yields around 310,000 clones, approximately 12% seen once. The sample taken for sequencing was naive CD4+ T cells from blood. This chain links TRBV19 with TRBJ2-7, with 7 bases lining up with TRBD2. This sequence originates from a woman between 18 and 30 years old with type 1 diabetes. CDR3 coding DNA: TGTGCCAGTAGTAGCGGGAGCACATACGAGCAGTACTTC. It yields the protein CASSSGSTYEQYF.